This T cell receptor beta chain was sequenced in a study of metastatic and nonmetastatic thyroid tumors. For the study at large: Samples came from malignant and benign thyroid patients, and repertoires were compared across blood and tumor or nodule tissue.

Study-level results: Versus benign nodules, malignant thyroid tumors reportedly had significantly higher TCR beta diversity, in blood and tumor.

No treatment of any kind had been given to any patient before thyroid surgery. Regarding this clone: Its target is unknown.

Under the authors' procedure: Clinicopathological groups differed in CDR3, with these differences serving to build a distant-metastasis classifier for papillary thyroid cancer. MiXCR reprocessed the PCR reads for TCRdb. For this entry, the V and J calls and clone size follow TCRdb and not the study's own pipeline. Among 4,200 or so clones listed, about a third were seen once. The source material was adjacent normal tissue. The TCR sequence derives from a male donor with papillary thyroid cancer or a benign thyroid nodule (not recorded which). Some clones in this sample may be carry-over from other donors' samples.

This CDR3 reads CASSLDSRLAGGSWETQYF. Written as DNA, the CDR3 is TGTGCCAGCAGCTTAGATTCCCGACTAGCGGGAGGGTCTTGGGAGACCCAGTACTTC. This chain connects TRBV11-2 to TRBJ2-5; 14 bases are a match to TRBD2. V was pared by 0 bases and J by 5 bases, with 11 bases of the junction left unmatched. The germline gives CDR1 SGHAT, CDR2 FQNNGV. The CDR3 has 19 amino acids.